This T cell receptor (beta chain) was recovered during a study of spatial heterogeneity in lung cancer (dated by TCRdb to between 2018 and 2020). Background on the whole study: Beta-chain transcripts were consistently detected in greater numbers than alpha-chain transcripts, which likely reflected higher beta-chain transcript abundance. In tumor regions, TCR transcript counts showed a strong correlation with a T cell transcriptional module score derived from matched bulk RNA-seq. In the raw uncorrected reads, each unique combination of TCR and UMI appeared on average more than ten times. In non-small cell lung cancer, the study made a quantitative comparison of TCR alpha and beta repertoires among multiple tumor regions, matched nontumor lung and blood. The study linked features of the TCR repertoire to counts of nonsynonymous mutations, which were determined by whole-exome sequencing of tumor tissue. Both alpha and beta chains were TCR-sequenced in roughly 200 tumor regions, roughly 70 matched nontumor lung samples and around 54 PBMC samples obtained at surgery. Results the study describes overall, beyond this receptor: The tumor nonsynonymous mutation count correlated with the number of expanded intratumoral alpha and beta TCRs. TCR-seq coverage of tumor T cells was estimated to be only approximately 7% for alpha chains and more than 11% for beta chains. Additional single-cell paired TCR alpha and beta sequencing was considered necessary to confirm, at a functional level, the hypothesis that regional TCRs recognize regional mutations. Counts of ubiquitous and regional expanded TCRs correlated with counts of ubiquitous and regional nonsynonymous mutations, respectively.

Interpreted using the paper, the time point label stands for: sample taken at primary tumor resection. Samples were obtained from about 69 patients with early-stage, untreated non-small cell lung cancer from the lung TRACERx cohort. Without any cell sorting, TCR sequencing was performed on whole RNA extracted either from tumor and nontumor lung tissue or from cryopreserved PBMC samples. Only patients with enough RNA available from two or more tumor regions were chosen for TCR sequencing. Before being selected, tumor and adjacent nontumor lung specimens were reviewed by a lung pathologist. This clonotype was observed many times. There is no known antigen for this receptor. It has no much larger one-base neighbor in the sample; base qualities were not kept. Libraries came from 5' RACE. Instrument used: NextSeq 500. To allow correction of PCR and sequencing errors, the TCR library protocol tagged every TCR cDNA molecule with a unique molecular identifier. On the authors' methods: Decombinator tools were used for TCR identification, UMI-based error correction and CDR3 extraction. Expanded TCRs were defined as those above a frequency of 2 per 1,000, corresponding to the top 1% of the tumor frequency distribution. Expanded tumor TCRs statistically deemed absent (corrected P<0.05) from at least one tumor region were classed as regional, and all other expanded tumor TCRs were classed as ubiquitous. Each repertoire was subsampled 100 times to 5,000 TCRs, after which Renyi diversity was computed with the R vegan package. To build CDR3 similarity networks, amino acid triplet string-kernel similarity was used, and CDR3s were connected when their pairwise similarity was above 0.82. Clones were called with MiXCR by TCRdb after fastp trimmed the public reads at Q25, and only in-frame beta chains were retained. A single entry per CDR3 protein holds the most common genes and DNA from its merged rows. The V and J calls shown here were made by TCRdb, not taken from the authors' results. Present in this sample are 20,000 to 30,000 distinct CDR3 sequences, approximately 8.8% of which were seen just once. The ten largest account for just under 8% of the sample.

Looking up the germline V gene yields CDR1 MDHEN and CDR2 SYDVKM. V and J lose 5 bases and 4 bases, and a span of 3 bases separates them. The CDR3, from cysteine to phenylalanine, totals 11 residues. Kept here is only the CDR3 DNA, which spans 33 bases and is read in frame from base 1. The chain couples TRBV28 to TRBJ2-1, with the D gene call left open. The receptor was isolated from a male donor with early-stage non-small cell lung cancer. Material: lung tumor tissue, obtained at surgery. Here is the DNA: TGTGCCAGCAGTGAATACAATGAGCAGTTCTTC. Its protein is CASSEYNEQFF.